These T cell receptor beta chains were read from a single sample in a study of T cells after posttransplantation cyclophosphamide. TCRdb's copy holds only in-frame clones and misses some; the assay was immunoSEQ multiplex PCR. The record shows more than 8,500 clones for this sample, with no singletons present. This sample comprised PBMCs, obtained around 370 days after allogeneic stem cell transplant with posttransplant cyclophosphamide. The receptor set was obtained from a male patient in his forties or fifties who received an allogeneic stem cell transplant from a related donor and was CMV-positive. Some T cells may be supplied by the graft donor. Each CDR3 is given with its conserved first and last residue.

CASSLGPQLQYF	TRBV13	TRBJ2-7
CASSLTGTGGEKLFF	TRBV5-1	TRBJ1-4
CASSYSRQGGDQPQHF	TRBV6-5	TRBJ1-5
CATSGYGTGSYNEQFF	TRBV15	TRBJ2-1
CASSQVERVTGELFF	TRBV4-2	TRBJ2-2
CASSLGYGVSNQPQHF	TRBV7-2	TRBJ1-5
CASSYVRFAGELFF	TRBV6-5	TRBJ2-2
CASSRDFTYTDTQYF	TRBV11-2	TRBJ2-3
CASSYFQDQPQHF	TRBV6-5	TRBJ1-5
CSARRAGGTGELFF	TRBV29-1	TRBJ2-2
CASSPTRQIETQYF	TRBV7-7	TRBJ2-5
CASSLNRDGTQYF	TRBV7-9	TRBJ2-5
CASSSPDTQYF	TRBV27	TRBJ2-3
CASLGRGVGEQFF	TRBV27	TRBJ2-1
CASSQEFGGGRATNEKLFF	TRBV4-3	TRBJ1-4